The 22 T cell receptor beta chains listed next were all sequenced from one sample in a study. A single record per CDR3 protein comes from TCRdb applying MiXCR to the 5' RACE reads. Altogether 20,000 to 25,000 distinct CDR3 sequences are present, around 30% being singletons, with the ten largest covering less than 2.5%. Specimen: tumor-infiltrating naive CD4+ T cells sorted from the breast tumor. This sample's subset: naive CD4+ T cells, CD4+CD45RA+CD25-. These TCRs come from a female donor with breast cancer.

With regard to this clonotype: Given a much more abundant clone one base away, this may be a read error. The chain employs TRBV20-1 and TRBJ2-1; D call uncertain. The CDR3 runs 15 residues. Germline CDR1 DFQATT, CDR2 SNEGSKA (reference sequence). The V end was cut by 0 bases, the J end by 11 bases, with 20 bases between. This chain's CDR3 is CSARDRPTGLDKQFF. CDR3 DNA sequence: TGCAGTGCTAGAGATAGACCAACGGGCCTTGATAAGCAGTTCTTC.

Regarding this clonotype: A much larger clone lies one base from this, so it may be a read error. The chain is built from TRBV2 and TRBJ2-1; TRBD1 matches 10 bases. CDR3 length equals 13 residues. Germline V gene data show CDR1 as SNHLY and CDR2 as FYNNEI. The chain's CDR3 is CASRGQGVNEQSF. CDR3 bases: TGTGCCAGCAGAGGACAGGGGGTCAATGAGCAGTCCTTC.

Concerning this clonotype: This may be a read error: a much more frequent sequence differs by one nucleotide. This rearrangement joins TRBV6-5 to TRBJ1-6; D might be TRBD1 (5 bases). Germline CDR1 and CDR2: MNHEY and SVGAGI. The CDR3 is 13 residues long. The CDR3 region is CVSSYGDPLPLHF. In nucleotides, the CDR3 is TGTGTCAGCAGTTATGGGGACCCGCTACCCCTCCACTTT.

The chain is built from TRBV6-5 and TRBJ2-7; D is undetermined. Trimming shortened V by 2 bases and J by 2 bases, and 13 bases separated the two germline ends. CDR3 length: 15 amino acids. Germline V lookup: CDR1 MNHEY, CDR2 SVGAGI. The CDR3: CASSYRHTSTYEQYF. The DNA for the CDR3 is TGTGCCAGCAGTTACCGACACACATCAACCTACGAGCAGTACTTC.

A few counts support this clonotype. The genes are TRBV9 and TRBJ2-3, with D hard to call. V was trimmed by 5 bases and J by 5 bases, leaving 12 bases between them. The CDR3 extends over 13 amino acids. Germline V lookup: CDR1 SGDLS, CDR2 YYNGEE. In DNA form, the CDR3 reads TGTGCCAGCAGTCAGCCGCCCGGAGATACGCAGTATTTT. Translated, it gives CASSQPPGDTQYF.

The sample holds a few counts of this clonotype. The chain is built from TRBV6-1 and TRBJ1-3; D unresolved. Germline-derived CDR1 and CDR2 are MNHNS and SASEGT. Trimming took 6 bases from V and 1 from J, leaving 7 bases between them. The CDR3 sequence is 13 residues long. The CDR3 spells CASRVGSGNTIYF. The CDR3 nucleotides are TGTGCCAGCAGGGTCGGGTCTGGAAACACCATATATTTT.

V and J are TRBV7-8 and TRBJ1-1; D is unclear. Germline V CDR1 and CDR2: SGHVS, FQNEAQ. The CDR3 has 15 residues. V was trimmed by 4 bases and J by 6 bases, leaving 18 bases between them. The CDR3 is CASSSVSTSRPEAFF. The CDR3, as DNA: TGTGCCAGCAGCTCCGTGAGCACTTCCAGGCCTGAAGCTTTCTTT. Full variable domain (remainder filled in from reference TRBV7-8 and TRBJ1-1): GAGVSQSPRYKVAKRGQDVALRCDPISGHVSLFWYQQALGQGPEFLTYFQNEAQLDKSGLPSDRFFAERPEGSVSTLKIQRTQQEDSAVYLCASSSVSTSRPEAFFGQGTRLTVV.

This sequence joins TRBV6-1 and TRBJ2-7, with D maybe TRBD1 (7 bases). This CDR3 contains 15 residues. Germline V gene sequence: CDR1 MNHNS, CDR2 SASEGT. V shed 2 bases and J shed 4 bases, with 15 bases lying between them. The CDR3 DNA reads as TGTGCCAGCAGTGAACGTGGAGGGGGCGAATACGAGCAGTACTTC. Amino acid sequence: CASSERGGGEYEQYF.

This clonotype was detected a few times. This sequence joins TRBV24-1 and TRBJ1-5, with a tentative D call TRBD1 (6 bases). The CDR3 extends over 14 amino acids. The V gene lost 3 bases and the J gene lost 1 base, with 6 bases spanning the gap. Germline-derived CDR1 and CDR2 are KGHDR and SFDVKD. The CDR3 loop reads CATSDQGSNQPQHF. The CDR3 bases are TGTGCCACCAGTGATCAGGGGAGCAATCAGCCCCAGCATTTT.

By proportion, this clonotype is medium-sized. This CDR3 is CASLGMGEQFF. CDR3 in DNA: TGTGCCAGCCTGGGAATGGGGGAGCAGTTCTTC. This chain uses TRBV27 with TRBJ2-1; no clear D. The CDR3 runs 11 residues. Germline CDR1 MNHEY, CDR2 SMNVEV (reference sequence). The V gene lost 8 bases and the J gene lost 10 bases, with 12 bases spanning the gap.

This clonotype was seen only a few times. V usage is TRBV19 and J usage is TRBJ2-1, with a possible D match to TRBD1 (6 bases). Germline V CDR1 and CDR2: LNHDA, SQIVND (reference sequence). Between the trimmed V and J ends, which lost 8 bases and 4 bases, there was a span of 18 bases. This CDR3 is built from 15 residues. Here the CDR3 reads CASGLRGTPYNEQFF. The CDR3 region has the DNA TGTGCCAGTGGCTTAAGGGGGACCCCTTACAATGAGCAGTTCTTC.

This clonotype was found many times. The chain uses TRBV5-1 and TRBJ1-1; D uncertain. The CDR3 covers 16 residues. From germline, CDR1 is SGHRS and CDR2 YFSETQ. Trimming removed 0 bases at V and 1 base at J, with 13 bases between. The CDR3 reads CASSLAWQAGNTEAFF. The CDR3 coding sequence is TGCGCCAGCAGCTTGGCGTGGCAGGCTGGGAACACTGAAGCTTTCTTT.

Within the sample, this clonotype is medium-sized. This chain links TRBV20-1 with TRBJ1-2; 9 nucleotides match TRBD1. The CDR3 is made up of 14 amino acids. V dropped 4 bases and J dropped 7; count of bases not matched to a gene: 10. CDR1 is DFQATT, CDR2 SNEGSKA, per germline (reference sequence). The CDR3 sequence is CSAKPPGQGSGYTF. The CDR3 region has the DNA TGCAGTGCTAAACCGCCGGGACAGGGTAGTGGCTACACCTTC.

This clonotype was recorded only once. J is TRBJ2-7 and V is TRBV3-1; possibly TRBD1 or TRBD2 for D (5 bases each). The CDR3 spans 14 residues. The germline gives CDR1 LGHDT, CDR2 YNNKEL (reference sequence). V was pared by 4 bases and J by 3 bases, with 13 bases between. The DNA of the CDR3 is TGTGCCAGCAGCCCGAAAGGGGACCGCTACGAGCAGTACTTC. Protein sequence: CASSPKGDRYEQYF.

As regards this clonotype: A much larger clone lies a single base off, so this may be a read error. The chain recombines TRBV6-5 with TRBJ2-3; TRBD2 aligns across 7 bases. Germline CDR1 MNHEY, CDR2 SVGAGI. The CDR3 runs 14 residues. This CDR3 is CTSSYAGAKDTQYF. CDR3 DNA sequence: TGTACCAGCAGTTACGCGGGAGCGAAAGATACGCAGTATTTT.

This clonotype appeared a few times. The chain recombines TRBV20-1 with TRBJ2-6; D uncertain. Germline loops: CDR1 DFQATT, CDR2 SNEGSKA (reference sequence). The V end lost 0 bases, the J end lost 5 bases, and 8 bases lay between the germline ends. This CDR3 is 14 amino acids long. CDR3 residues: CSARDPTRANVLTF. The CDR3 nucleotides are TGCAGTGCTAGAGACCCGACAAGGGCCAACGTCCTGACTTTC.

This clonotype was counted ten times or more. The rearrangement joins TRBV5-1 to TRBJ2-7; D is uncertain. This CDR3 region has 16 residues. CDR1 and CDR2 from the germline V gene are SGHRS and YFSETQ. Trimming removed 4 bases from V and 0 bases from J, with 17 bases in between. CDR3 coding DNA: TGCGCCAGCAGCCCCCGCCCCGGCGACACCTCCTACGAGCAGTACTTC. Amino acids: CASSPRPGDTSYEQYF.

This clonotype has more than one count but fewer than ten. Since a much larger clone is just one base distant, this may be a read error. The chain combines TRBV5-1 with TRBJ1-4; D uncertain. Germline lookup yields CDR1 SGHRS and CDR2 YFSETQ. The CDR3 length is 14 residues. V shed 0 bases and J shed 7 bases, with 10 bases lying between them. The CDR3: CASSLGRGREKLFF. The CDR3 DNA follows: TGCGCCAGCAGCTTGGGACGGGGTCGTGAAAAACTGTTTTTT.

This clonotype was counted a few times. A much larger clone lies a single base off, so this may be a read error. The V gene is TRBV15, the J gene TRBJ1-2, with TRBD1 identical over 8 bases. The CDR3 length is 16 residues. Germline CDR1 reads LNHNV; CDR2 reads YYDKDF (reference sequence). The CDR3 bases are TGTGCCACCAGCAGTTACGGACAGGGCGATAACTATGGCCACACCTTC. This sequence encodes CATSSYGQGDNYGHTF.

In this sample, this clonotype turned up many times. V is TRBV5-1 and J is TRBJ2-1; 15 bases agree with TRBD2. Germline V lookup: CDR1 SGHRS, CDR2 YFSETQ. V was pared by 3 bases and J by 8 bases, with 6 bases of the junction left unmatched. This CDR3 comprises 16 residues. The CDR3 DNA reads as TGCGCCAGCAGCTCGGCGGGGACTAGCGGGAGGCATGAGCAGTTCTTC. Translating gives CASSSAGTSGRHEQFF.

This clonotype was seen a handful of times. The chain is built from TRBV7-2 and TRBJ1-5; a possible D gene is TRBD1 (6 bases). The germline gives CDR1 SGHTA, CDR2 FQGNSA. Trimming took off 2 bases at V and 3 bases at J, with 23 bases between the two ends. CDR3 length: 19 amino acids. The CDR3 region has the DNA TGTGCCAGCAGCTTATCCGCGGGGATGTGGGGGGGCGACAATCAGCCCCAGCATTTT. Translation gives CASSLSAGMWGGDNQPQHF. The full variable domain, completed using reference TRBV7-2 and TRBJ1-5, is GAGVSQSPSNKVTEKGKDVELRCDPISGHTALYWYRQSLGQGLEFLIYFQGNSAPDKSGLPSDRFSAERTGGSVSTLTIQRTQQEDSAVYLCASSLSAGMWGGDNQPQHFGDGTRLSIL.

This chain joins TRBV28 and TRBJ2-7, with 9 bases fitting TRBD2. V shed 5 bases, J shed 4 bases, and the junction held 9 bases outside the gene matches. Germline CDR1 and CDR2: MDHEN and SYDVKM. This CDR3 has 15 residues. CDR3 DNA: TGTGCCAGCAGTCTCGCCGCGGGAGGGCGGTACGAGCAGTACTTC. Protein sequence: CASSLAAGGRYEQYF. Drawing the rest from reference TRBV28 and TRBJ2-7, the complete variable domain is DVKVTQSSRYLVKRTGEKVFLECVQDMDHENMFWYRQDPGLGLRLIYFSYDVKMKEKGDIPEGYSVSREKKERFSLILESASTNQTSMYLCASSLAAGGRYEQYFGPGTRLTVT.